There are many counts of the clone carrying this T cell receptor beta chain. What it binds is unknown. This sample is drawn from a study of metastatic and nonmetastatic thyroid tumors. Study-wide findings and caveats: It was reported that TCR beta diversity was significantly higher in malignant thyroid tumors than benign nodules, in blood and tumor.

Prior to thyroid surgery, none of the patients had received any treatment. In the original workflow: Researchers built a distant-metastasis classifier for papillary thyroid cancer that drew on CDR3 differences across clinicopathological groups. Using MiXCR, TCRdb reanalyzed the PCR reads. The V and J calls reflect TCRdb's pipeline rather than the authors' work. The table has 25,000 to 35,000 clones, about 3.9% seen once. V was shortened by 4 bases and J by 0 bases, with 6 bases between the two germline ends. This CDR3 comprises 14 residues. The germline V gene encodes CDR1 KGHDR and CDR2 SFDVKD. What was sequenced was blood. The TCR originated in a female donor with papillary thyroid cancer or a benign thyroid nodule (not recorded which). Some clones in this sample may be carry-over from other donors' samples. The rearrangement links TRBV24-1 to TRBJ1-5; no clear D gene. The CDR3 coding sequence is TGTGCCACCAGTGACTCGATTAGCAATCAGCCCCAGCATTTT. This sequence encodes CATSDSISNQPQHF.